This T cell receptor beta chain was retrieved from a study of CD8+ T cells in alopecia areata. Study-wide context: Treated patients' severity was scored by percentage of affected scalp area.

Sequencing templates came from extracted RNA that was reverse transcribed into cDNA. This table comes from immunoSEQ multiplex PCR, and its TCRdb copy is limited to in-frame clones, with some not included. The sample has 180,000 or so clones, 58% seen once. Findings of the study overall: A large proportion of expanded lesional clones were detected persisting in scalp and blood during tofacitinib. Scalp clonality, together with expanded CD8+ clones among the top 100, fell significantly with tofacitinib.

A note on this clone: The antigen is unknown.

The treatment denotes: oral pan-JAK inhibitor, 5-10 mg twice daily. V dropped 3 bases and J dropped 1 base, with 24 bases sitting between them. The CDR3 covers 19 residues. This clonotype was sampled from a human donor with alopecia areata. The starting material was CD4+ T cells sorted from blood, obtained at week 24, from a patient treated with tofacitinib. This chain joins TRBV23-1 and TRBJ2-5; no clear D gene. TRBV23-1 counts as an open reading frame of uncertain function. This CDR3 reads CASSHSYRLPTHIQETQYF. In DNA, the CDR3 is TGCGCCAGCAGTCATTCCTACCGGCTACCCACGCACATCCAAGAGACCCAGTACTTC.